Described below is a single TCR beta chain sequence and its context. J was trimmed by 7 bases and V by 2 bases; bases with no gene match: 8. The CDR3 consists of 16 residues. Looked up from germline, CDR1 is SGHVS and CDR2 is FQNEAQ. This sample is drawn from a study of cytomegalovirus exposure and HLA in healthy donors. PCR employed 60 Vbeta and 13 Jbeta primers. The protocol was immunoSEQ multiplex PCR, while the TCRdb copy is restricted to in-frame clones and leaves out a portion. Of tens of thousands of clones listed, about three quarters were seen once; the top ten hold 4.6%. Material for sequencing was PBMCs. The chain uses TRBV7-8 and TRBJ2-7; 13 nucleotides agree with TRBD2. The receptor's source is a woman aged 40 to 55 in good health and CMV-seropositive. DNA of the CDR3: TGTGCCAGCAGCTTATACGGACTAGCGGGAGTTGAAGAGCAGTACTTC. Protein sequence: CASSLYGLAGVEEQYF.